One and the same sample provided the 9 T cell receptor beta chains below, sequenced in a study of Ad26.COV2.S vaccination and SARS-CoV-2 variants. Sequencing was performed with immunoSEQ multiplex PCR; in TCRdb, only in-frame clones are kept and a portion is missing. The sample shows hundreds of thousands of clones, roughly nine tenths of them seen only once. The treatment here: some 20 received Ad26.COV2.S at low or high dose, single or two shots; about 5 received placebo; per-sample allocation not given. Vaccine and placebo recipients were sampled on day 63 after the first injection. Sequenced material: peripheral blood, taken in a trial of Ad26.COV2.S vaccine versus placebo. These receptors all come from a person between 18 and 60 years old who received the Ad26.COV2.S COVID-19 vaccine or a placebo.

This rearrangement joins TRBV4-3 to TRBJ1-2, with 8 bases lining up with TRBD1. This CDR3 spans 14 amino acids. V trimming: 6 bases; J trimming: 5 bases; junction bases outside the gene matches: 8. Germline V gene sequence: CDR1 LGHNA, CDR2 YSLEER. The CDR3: CASSQQGEGYGYTF. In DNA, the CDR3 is TGCGCCAGCAGTCAACAGGGGGAAGGGTATGGCTACACCTTC.

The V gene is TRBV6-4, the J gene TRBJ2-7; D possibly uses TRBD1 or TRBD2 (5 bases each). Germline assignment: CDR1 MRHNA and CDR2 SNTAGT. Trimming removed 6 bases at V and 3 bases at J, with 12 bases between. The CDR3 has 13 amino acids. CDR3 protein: CASRNRDRYEQYF. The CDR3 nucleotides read TGTGCCAGCAGGAACCGGGACCGCTACGAGCAGTACTTC.

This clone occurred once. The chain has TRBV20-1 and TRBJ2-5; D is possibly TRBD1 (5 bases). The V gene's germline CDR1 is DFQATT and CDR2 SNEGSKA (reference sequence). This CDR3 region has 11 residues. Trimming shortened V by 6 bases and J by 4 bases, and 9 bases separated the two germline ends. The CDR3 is CSASRAETQYF. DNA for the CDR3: TGCAGTGCCTCCAGGGCAGAGACCCAGTACTTC.

The CDR3 DNA reads TGTGCCTGGAGTGTACTAGCGGGGGGGCTGGGAGATACGCAGTATTTT. This sequence encodes CAWSVLAGGLGDTQYF. V gene TRBV30 combines with J gene TRBJ2-3; 13 bases are shared with TRBD2. Trimming at V came to 0 bases and at J to 5 bases, leaving 5 bases not matched to a gene. The CDR3 is 16 amino acids. Germline V gene lookup returns CDR1 GTSNPN and CDR2 SVGIG (reference sequence).

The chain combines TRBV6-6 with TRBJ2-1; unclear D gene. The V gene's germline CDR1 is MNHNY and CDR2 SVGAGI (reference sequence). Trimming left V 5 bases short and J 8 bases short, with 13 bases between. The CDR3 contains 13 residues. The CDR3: CASSPPASDEQFF. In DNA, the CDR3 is TGTGCCAGCAGTCCACCGGCGAGCGATGAGCAGTTCTTC.

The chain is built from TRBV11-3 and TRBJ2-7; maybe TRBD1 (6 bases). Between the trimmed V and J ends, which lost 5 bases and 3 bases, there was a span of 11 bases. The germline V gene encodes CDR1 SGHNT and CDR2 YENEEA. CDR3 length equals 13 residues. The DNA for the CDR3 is TGTGCCAGCAGCACCGGGACAAACTACGAGCAGTACTTC. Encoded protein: CASSTGTNYEQYF. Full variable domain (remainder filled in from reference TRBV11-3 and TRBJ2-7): EAGVVQSPRYKIIEKKQPVAFWCNPISGHNTLYWYLQNLGQGPELLIRYENEEAVDDSQLPKDRFSAERLKGVDSTLKIQPAELGDSAVYLCASSTGTNYEQYFGPGTRLTVT.

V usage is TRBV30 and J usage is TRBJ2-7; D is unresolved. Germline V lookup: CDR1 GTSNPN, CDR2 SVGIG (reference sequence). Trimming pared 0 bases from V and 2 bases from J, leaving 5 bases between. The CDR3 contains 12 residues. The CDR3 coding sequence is TGTGCCTGGAGTGTACTTCCCTACGAGCAGTACTTC. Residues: CAWSVLPYEQYF.

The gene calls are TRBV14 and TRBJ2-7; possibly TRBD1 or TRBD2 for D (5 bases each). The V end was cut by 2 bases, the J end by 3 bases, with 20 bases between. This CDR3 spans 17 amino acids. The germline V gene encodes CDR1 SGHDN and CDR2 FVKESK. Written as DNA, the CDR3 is TGTGCCAGCAGCCAATCGGGCCTCTCGAGGGGCTACTACGAGCAGTACTTC. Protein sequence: CASSQSGLSRGYYEQYF.

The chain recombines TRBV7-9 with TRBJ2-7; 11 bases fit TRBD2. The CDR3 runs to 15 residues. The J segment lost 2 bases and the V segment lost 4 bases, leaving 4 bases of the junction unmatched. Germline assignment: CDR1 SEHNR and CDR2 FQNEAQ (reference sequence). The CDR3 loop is CASSSIAGGTYEQYF. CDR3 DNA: TGTGCCAGCAGCTCCATAGCGGGAGGGACCTACGAGCAGTACTTC.